The next 31 T cell receptor beta chains were all read from a single sample in a study of T cell repertoires in ileal Crohn's disease. Clones were sequenced by immunoSEQ multiplex PCR, and TCRdb holds only the in-frame ones, with some missing. The sample carries over 7,500 clones, over 65% recorded once. Time point specified: neoterminal ileum biopsy at postoperative endoscopy, about 6 months after surgery. The sample comprised ileal tissue. The receptors were sampled from an adult with Crohn's disease.

In its sample, this clone was seen once. The V and J genes are TRBV5-6 and TRBJ1-1; no clear D. The germline V and J ends were trimmed by 0 bases and 2 bases, with 14 bases remaining between them. This CDR3 has 16 residues. Germline CDR1 and CDR2: SGHDT and YYEEEE. CDR3 coding DNA: TGTGCCAGCAGCTTGGGGGCCCAAACAGTAAACACTGAAGCTTTCTTT. It specifies CASSLGAQTVNTEAFF. The full variable domain, with the rest looked up from reference TRBV5-6 and TRBJ1-1, is DAGVTQSPTHLIKTRGQQVTLRCSPKSGHDTVSWYQQALGQGPQFIFQYYEEEERQRGNFPDRFSGHQFPNYSSELNVNALLLGDSALYLCASSLGAQTVNTEAFFGQGTRLTVV.

This clone appeared a few times. The chain is built from TRBV6-1 and TRBJ1-5; 8 bases are a match to TRBD1. With 7 bases clipped from V and 1 base from J, the junction kept 6 bases outside the gene matches. Germline CDR1 MNHNS, CDR2 SASEGT. The CDR3 totals 15 residues. CDR3 loop: CASTRRQGSNQPQHF. CDR3 DNA: TGTGCCAGCACTAGACGACAGGGGAGCAATCAGCCCCAGCATTTT.

The V call is TRBV5-1, the J call TRBJ2-3, with a tentative D call TRBD2 (5 bases). CDR1 and CDR2 (germline): SGHRS, YFSETQ. The CDR3 runs 12 residues. The germline V and J ends were trimmed by 0 bases and 13 bases, with 12 bases remaining between them. CDR3 amino acids: CASSLEDSREYF. The DNA for the CDR3 is TGCGCCAGCAGCTTGGAGGACTCCCGGGAGTATTTT.

The chain uses TRBV4-2 and TRBJ2-3; maybe TRBD1 (6 bases). Trimming stripped 8 bases from V and 4 bases from J, with 19 bases between. This CDR3 is built from 15 residues. Germline CDR1 reads LGHNA; CDR2 reads YNFKEQ. CDR3 in amino acids: CASGRGGTAPDTQYF. In DNA form, the CDR3 reads TGTGCCAGCGGGCGAGGGGGAACGGCCCCAGATACGCAGTATTTT.

V and J are TRBV25-1 and TRBJ1-1; no definite D call. In germline, CDR1 is MGHDK, CDR2 SYGVNS. Trimming removed 4 bases at V and 1 base at J, with 10 bases between. This CDR3 region has 14 residues. The CDR3 is CASSGGGRNTEAFF. The CDR3 nucleotides read TGTGCCAGCAGTGGAGGAGGGAGGAACACTGAAGCTTTCTTT. Supplemented by reference TRBV25-1 and TRBJ1-1, the full variable domain reads EADIYQTPRYLVIGTGKKITLECSQTMGHDKMYWYQQDPGMELHLIHYSYGVNSTEKGDLSSESTVSRIRTEHFPLTLESARPSHTSQYLCASSGGGRNTEAFFGQGTRLTVV.

The chain is built from TRBV6-6 and TRBJ2-7; D perhaps matches TRBD1 (6 bases). Trimming cost V 4 bases and J 1 base, with 17 bases left between them. The CDR3 extends over 16 amino acids. Germline V gene sequence: CDR1 MNHNY, CDR2 SVGAGI (reference sequence). In DNA form, the CDR3 reads TGTGCCAGCAGTTCCATCGGACAGCGGCTATCCTACGAGCAGTACTTC. Residues: CASSSIGQRLSYEQYF.

The chain uses TRBV4-1 and TRBJ2-7; 9 nucleotides match TRBD1. The CDR3 sequence is 17 residues long. V lost 0 bases and J lost 3; bases outside the gene matches: 9. CDR1 MGHRA and CDR2 YSYEKL come from the germline V gene. The CDR3: CASSQDYMTGGNYEQYF. In DNA form, the CDR3 reads TGCGCCAGCAGCCAAGATTATATGACAGGGGGTAACTACGAGCAGTACTTC.

The chain joins TRBV2 to TRBJ1-4; 8 nucleotides align to TRBD1. V shed 8 bases and J 0 bases; nucleotides not matched to a gene: 5. CDR1 and CDR2 from the germline V gene are SNHLY and FYNNEI. The CDR3 has 15 residues. The CDR3 DNA reads TGTGCCAGCCATGGACAGGGCGCAACTAATGAAAAACTGTTTTTT. It translates to CASHGQGATNEKLFF.

The rearrangement uses TRBV6-1 and TRBJ1-5, with TRBD1 as a possible D gene (5 bases). The germline CDR1 and CDR2 sequences are MNHNS and SASEGT. Trimming took off 1 base at V and 7 bases at J, with 14 bases between the two ends. CDR3 length equals 15 residues. CDR3 loop: CASSEEGGGGQPQHF. For the CDR3, the DNA is TGTGCCAGCAGTGAAGAAGGCGGGGGAGGCCAGCCCCAGCATTTT.

This sequence joins TRBV4-1 and TRBJ2-6; the D is unclear. V gave up 0 bases and J gave up 3 bases, with 18 bases separating them. Per germline, CDR1 MGHRA and CDR2 YSYEKL. The CDR3 covers 19 residues. This chain's CDR3 is CASSQEARRPRDGANVLTF. DNA of the CDR3: TGCGCCAGCAGCCAAGAGGCTAGACGCCCTCGCGATGGGGCCAACGTCCTGACTTTC.

The chain links TRBV18 to TRBJ2-5; a weak D match, TRBD2 (6 bases). This CDR3 is built from 15 residues. Germline CDR1 and CDR2: KGHSH and LQKENI. V lost 3 bases and J 4 bases, leaving 15 bases between the germline ends. CDR3 in DNA: TGTGCCAGCTCACCCTGGGACTCAAGGCCAGAGACCCAGTACTTC. The encoded protein is CASSPWDSRPETQYF.

The chain joins TRBV2 to TRBJ1-5, with unresolved D. This CDR3 contains 17 residues. Germline-derived CDR1 and CDR2 are SNHLY and FYNNEI. The V end lost 4 bases, the J end lost 0 bases, and 16 bases lay between the germline ends. The chain's CDR3 is CASSADMGGYSNQPQHF. The CDR3 DNA follows: TGTGCCAGCAGTGCTGACATGGGTGGTTATAGCAATCAGCCCCAGCATTTT.

This clone has only a few counts. V usage is TRBV9 and J usage is TRBJ2-5; the match to TRBD2 covers 9 bases. The trim removed 0 bases at V and 1 base at J, leaving 7 bases unmatched. From germline, CDR1 is SGDLS and CDR2 YYNGEE. CDR3 size: 17 residues. CDR3 region: CASSVGGTSRSQETQYF. The CDR3 DNA follows: TGTGCCAGCAGCGTAGGGGGGACTAGCAGATCCCAAGAGACCCAGTACTTC.

This chain connects TRBV12-5 to TRBJ2-3, with D maybe TRBD1 (6 bases). The germline V gene encodes CDR1 LGHNT and CDR2 FRNRAP. CDR3 length: 14 amino acids. Trimming took 1 base from V and 1 from J, leaving 6 bases between them. The CDR3 nucleotides are TGTGCTAGTGGTTTGGGGACAGGCACAGATACGCAGTATTTT. Protein: CASGLGTGTDTQYF.

The chain joins TRBV28 to TRBJ1-2; D gene ambiguous. Germline CDR1 MDHEN, CDR2 SYDVKM. V was pared by 2 bases and J by 5 bases, with 18 bases between. The CDR3 loop spans 16 amino acids. CDR3: CASSLRSGEGRYGYTF. CDR3 sequence (DNA): TGTGCCAGCAGTTTACGGAGCGGGGAGGGCCGATATGGCTACACCTTC.

The chain links TRBV6-1 to TRBJ1-4; D unclear. CDR1 and CDR2 (germline): MNHNS, SASEGT. V was pared by 5 bases and J by 2 bases, with 12 bases between. The CDR3 is made up of 15 amino acids. DNA of the CDR3: TGTGCCAGCAGTCACGAGAGGGTGACTAATGAAAAACTGTTTTTT. Protein product: CASSHERVTNEKLFF.

This clone has just a few counts. The rearrangement links TRBV7-2 to TRBJ2-1, with unresolved D. CDR3 length equals 14 residues. CDR1 and CDR2 from the germline V gene are SGHTA and FQGNSA. Trimming took 1 base from V and 3 from J, leaving 7 bases between them. The CDR3 is CASSLGQNYNEQFF. CDR3 nucleotides: TGTGCCAGCAGCTTAGGGCAGAACTACAATGAGCAGTTCTTC.

The CDR3 sequence: CASSYDRGNEQFF. The CDR3, as DNA: TGTGCCAGCAGTTATGACAGAGGCAATGAGCAGTTCTTC. The V and J genes are TRBV6-5 and TRBJ2-1, with D possibly being TRBD1 (5 bases). The CDR3 is 13 amino acids. CDR1 is MNHEY, CDR2 SVGAGI, per germline. Between the trimmed V and J ends, which lost 3 bases and 6 bases, there was a span of 9 bases.

About this clone itself: This sample also contains other DNA sequences that code for the same CDR3. V usage is TRBV30 and J usage is TRBJ2-7; 11 bases agree with TRBD2. The CDR3 runs to 14 residues. J gave up 3 bases and V 0 bases, and 1 base lay outside the gene matches. Germline assignment: CDR1 GTSNPN and CDR2 SVGIG (reference sequence). The CDR3 DNA is TGTGCCTGGAGTGTAGGACTAGCGGGCTACGAGCAGTACTTC. It specifies CAWSVGLAGYEQYF.

The chain employs TRBV30 and TRBJ1-3, with D perhaps matching TRBD1 (6 bases). V lost 2 bases and J 1 base, leaving 9 bases between the germline ends. Germline CDR1 GTSNPN, CDR2 SVGIG (reference sequence). The CDR3 contains 14 residues. CDR3 region: CAWSLGGSGNTIYF. The CDR3 DNA reads TGTGCCTGGAGTTTAGGGGGTTCTGGAAACACCATATATTTT.

The chain carries TRBV11-2 and TRBJ2-3, with TRBD2 matching over 11 bases. Germline lookup yields CDR1 SGHAT and CDR2 FQNNGV. The CDR3 runs 17 residues. Germline trimming cut 3 bases from V and 0 bases from J; bases unmatched to any gene: 5. The CDR3 protein is CASSLLSGGASTDTQYF. For the CDR3, the DNA is TGTGCCAGCAGCTTGCTTAGCGGGGGGGCTAGCACAGATACGCAGTATTTT.

This chain joins TRBV30 and TRBJ2-7; TRBD1 matches 7 bases. This CDR3 is built from 14 residues. Germline CDR1 is GTSNPN and CDR2 is SVGIG (reference sequence). V was pared by 0 bases and J by 6 bases, with 8 bases of the junction left unmatched. Here the CDR3 DNA reads TGTGCCTGGAGTGTAGGGACAGCCCTCTCCGAGCAGTACTTC. Protein sequence: CAWSVGTALSEQYF.

The chain joins TRBV28 to TRBJ2-7, with TRBD1 identical over 7 bases. CDR3 length: 15 residues. Germline trimming cut 7 bases from V and 6 bases from J; bases unmatched to any gene: 15. CDR1 and CDR2 from the germline V gene are MDHEN and SYDVKM. This CDR3 reads CASIPATGFYSEQYF. The CDR3 DNA is TGTGCCAGCATCCCGGCGACAGGGTTCTATAGCGAGCAGTACTTC.

The V gene is TRBV5-7, the J gene TRBJ1-6; D may be TRBD1 (6 bases). TRBV5-7 counts as an open reading frame of uncertain function. The CDR3 has 17 amino acids. The ends were cut back, 2 bases at V and 11 bases at J, with 23 bases in the middle. The CDR3 protein is CASSFIFWAGEHTPLHF. For the CDR3, the DNA is TGTGCCAGCAGCTTTATATTCTGGGCAGGGGAACATACACCCCTCCACTTT.

This chain uses TRBV28 with TRBJ2-4, with D maybe TRBD1 (5 bases). Germline V gene lookup returns CDR1 MDHEN and CDR2 SYDVKM. CDR3 length equals 17 residues. V was clipped by 2 bases and J by 0 bases, with 14 bases between them. The CDR3: CASSLKGSSVAKNIQYF. The CDR3 nucleotides are TGTGCCAGCAGTTTAAAGGGGTCCTCAGTAGCCAAAAACATTCAGTACTTC.

The chain combines TRBV2 with TRBJ1-5, with D perhaps matching TRBD1 (6 bases). This CDR3 spans 14 amino acids. V was pared by 4 bases and J by 5 bases, with 12 bases between. CDR1 is SNHLY and CDR2 is FYNNEI in the germline V gene. The CDR3 is CASSGGLTYQPQHF. CDR3 sequence (DNA): TGTGCCAGCAGTGGGGGGCTAACGTATCAGCCCCAGCATTTT.

J is TRBJ2-5 and V is TRBV9; 7 bases line up with TRBD2. The CDR3 sequence is 13 residues long. With 4 bases clipped from V and 2 bases from J, the junction kept 2 bases outside the gene matches. Germline-derived CDR1 and CDR2 are SGDLS and YYNGEE. This chain's CDR3 is CASSREVQETQYF. CDR3 sequence (DNA): TGTGCCAGCAGCCGGGAGGTACAAGAGACCCAGTACTTC.

This clone was seen only a few times. V and J are TRBV6-5 and TRBJ2-3; D not resolved. CDR3 size: 12 residues. CDR1 and CDR2 from the germline V gene are MNHEY and SVGAGI. Trimming left V 5 bases short and J 10 bases short, with 13 bases between. The DNA for the CDR3 is TGTGCCAGCAGTCAACCGACGGGTGCGCAGTATTTT. Protein sequence: CASSQPTGAQYF.

This clone was seen once. The chain carries TRBV9 and TRBJ2-1; the match to TRBD2 covers 14 bases. CDR1 is SGDLS, CDR2 YYNGEE, per germline. The CDR3 is 18 residues long. The junction had 6 bases not matched to a gene; V was cut back by 4 bases and J by 0 bases. Here the CDR3 DNA reads TGTGCCAGCAGCTTGGGACTAGCGGGGGCCTTCTCCTACAATGAGCAGTTCTTC. This gives the protein CASSLGLAGAFSYNEQFF.

The chain recombines TRBV7-9 with TRBJ1-5; no firm D call. Germline V gene lookup returns CDR1 SEHNR and CDR2 FQNEAQ (reference sequence). V dropped 5 bases and J dropped 0 bases, with 8 bases sitting between them. This CDR3 is 14 amino acids long. The CDR3 region has the DNA TGTGCCAGCAGCCCACCGAGTAGCAATCAGCCCCAGCATTTT. It specifies CASSPPSSNQPQHF.

V and J are TRBV28 and TRBJ2-1; tentative D call: TRBD1 (5 bases). The germline V and J ends were trimmed by 3 bases and 9 bases, with 12 bases remaining between them. This CDR3 has 13 amino acids. The germline gives CDR1 MDHEN, CDR2 SYDVKM. The CDR3 sequence: CASSFRQLGEQFF. CDR3 nucleotides: TGTGCCAGCAGTTTTAGACAGCTCGGTGAGCAGTTCTTC.